This is a list of T cell receptor beta chains from one sample in a study of patients and donors after allogeneic stem cell transplantation. MiXCR was run by TCRdb on the RT-PCR reads, yielding one entry per CDR3 protein. The data show about 230,000 distinct CDR3 sequences, with 12% to 15% seen just once and roughly 11% held by the top ten. The specimen sequenced was blood, either unsorted or a sorted T cell fraction (not recorded which). These receptors were taken from a human donor who was either an allogeneic HSCT recipient or a stem cell or donor lymphocyte infusion donor (not recorded which). It is not recorded whose cells these are; they may come from a transplant donor. The conserved cysteine and the conserved F or W are not part of the CDR3 here. A D gene is named only where the DNA matches it firmly.

v_gene: TRBV6-5; d_gene: -; CDR3aa: ASSNRAKQF
v_gene: TRBV5-1; d_gene: -; CDR3aa: ASSPYPGVSYNEQF
v_gene: TRBV27; d_gene: -; CDR3aa: ASSFRGIGDQPQH
v_gene: TRBV7-2; d_gene: -; CDR3aa: ASSPSTVGEKLF
v_gene: TRBV30; d_gene: -; CDR3aa: AWSVALATEAF
v_gene: TRBV7-2; d_gene: -; CDR3aa: ASSLDRIIYT
v_gene: TRBV5-4; d_gene: -; CDR3aa: ASSVGRTGELF
v_gene: TRBV20-1; d_gene: TRBD2; CDR3aa: SATKREVGNEQF
v_gene: TRBV12-3/TRBV12-4; d_gene: TRBD1; CDR3aa: ASSLLRGNQPQH
v_gene: TRBV3-1; d_gene: -; CDR3aa: ASSQWPTVETGELF
v_gene: TRBV28; d_gene: -; CDR3aa: ATRGFPEAF
v_gene: TRBV5-4; d_gene: -; CDR3aa: ASSLDQANSYEQY
v_gene: TRBV6-2/TRBV6-3; d_gene: -; CDR3aa: ASSLPGAKNIQY
v_gene: TRBV20-1; d_gene: TRBD1; CDR3aa: SLRTGRSEQY
v_gene: TRBV12-3/TRBV12-4; d_gene: -; CDR3aa: ASSLLFGGSNYGYT
v_gene: TRBV10-3; d_gene: -; CDR3aa: AISTKPGDNEQF
v_gene: TRBV20-1; d_gene: -; CDR3aa: SARDVPRVTGDEQY
v_gene: TRBV5-4; d_gene: -; CDR3aa: ASSSKPYREGWRGYT
v_gene: TRBV12-3/TRBV12-4; d_gene: TRBD2; CDR3aa: ASSERTRVHTGELF
v_gene: TRBV3-1; d_gene: -; CDR3aa: ASSPRPGEVGYT
v_gene: TRBV7-2; d_gene: TRBD1; CDR3aa: ASSLDFEGARYGYT
v_gene: TRBV20-1; d_gene: TRBD1; CDR3aa: SAIRPGTGGLNTEVF
v_gene: TRBV20-1; d_gene: TRBD2; CDR3aa: SAPDGRGGSPDTQY
v_gene: TRBV25-1; d_gene: -; CDR3aa: ASSAGPGTRETQY
v_gene: TRBV6-1; d_gene: TRBD2; CDR3aa: ASILFRASGSYEQY
v_gene: TRBV12-3/TRBV12-4; d_gene: -; CDR3aa: ASSLGGWGTDTQY
v_gene: TRBV7-9; d_gene: -; CDR3aa: ASSLGPGPNEKLF
v_gene: TRBV20-1; d_gene: -; CDR3aa: SANPFPDTQY
v_gene: TRBV19; d_gene: TRBD1; CDR3aa: ASSQQGVDYGYT
v_gene: TRBV5-1; d_gene: TRBD2; CDR3aa: ASSLGSGGADTQY
v_gene: TRBV5-1; d_gene: -; CDR3aa: ASRKGSNSNQPQH
v_gene: TRBV20-1; d_gene: TRBD2; CDR3aa: SAVRGGAVGEQF
v_gene: TRBV20-1; d_gene: -; CDR3aa: SAAKLKAEINQSQH
v_gene: TRBV6-4; d_gene: -; CDR3aa: AKLGGSVLRSTDTQY
v_gene: TRBV24-1; d_gene: -; CDR3aa: ATQGGKIQETQY
v_gene: TRBV12-3/TRBV12-4; d_gene: TRBD1; CDR3aa: ASSLSRSGRGQISPLH
v_gene: TRBV6-5; d_gene: -; CDR3aa: ASSYLPSLSNQPQH
v_gene: TRBV20-1; d_gene: -; CDR3aa: SALSEACSYEQY
v_gene: TRBV18; d_gene: TRBD1; CDR3aa: ASSPDRTLKDGYT
v_gene: TRBV6-5; d_gene: -; CDR3aa: ASSYRGLDHNEQF
v_gene: TRBV20-1; d_gene: TRBD2; CDR3aa: SASEALSGGGTDTQY
v_gene: TRBV12-3/TRBV12-4; d_gene: TRBD2; CDR3aa: ASSLWTSGGTDTQY
v_gene: TRBV19; d_gene: -; CDR3aa: ASSRQPRSGANVLT
v_gene: TRBV5-1; d_gene: -; CDR3aa: ASSLPGTDTQY
v_gene: TRBV2; d_gene: TRBD1; CDR3aa: ASSVTGTGGTDTQY
v_gene: TRBV5-1; d_gene: TRBD1; CDR3aa: ASSKGGSSSGANVLT
v_gene: TRBV6-2/TRBV6-3; d_gene: -; CDR3aa: ASSWGFGTNQETQY